These T cell receptor beta chains were read from a single sample in a study of cytomegalovirus exposure and HLA in healthy donors. The protocol was immunoSEQ multiplex PCR, while the TCRdb copy is restricted to in-frame clones and leaves out a portion. The table has under 200,000 clones, 60% to 85% seen once; the top ten hold approximately 3%. Sequencing used PBMCs. These receptor sequences come from a woman in her forties in good health and CMV-seronegative. The CDR3 runs from the conserved cysteine through the conserved F or W. Each record gives: V gene, clone size, J gene, D gene, CDR3 DNA, CDR3 protein. The D gene is left open where the match is weak. A row's size may be missing; if present it is once, few, many or a size class.

TRBV4-1	NA	TRBJ2-2	NA	TGCGCCAGCAGCCCACTACTAAGAACCGGGGAGCTGTTTTTT	CASSPLLRTGELFF
TRBV7-9	once	TRBJ2-5	NA	TGTGCCAGCAGCTTCCGGGGGACTCAAGAGACCCAGTACTTC	CASSFRGTQETQYF
TRBV6-5	NA	TRBJ1-2	NA	TGTGCCAGCAGGGCCTCCTCAGGTGGTGTTTATGGCTACACCTTC	CASRASSGGVYGYTF
TRBV6-5	NA	TRBJ2-5	NA	TGTGCCAGCAGTTCTGGGGGGGGCTGGGGAGAGACCCAGTACTTC	CASSSGGGWGETQYF
TRBV7-2	few	TRBJ2-3	NA	TGTGCCAGCAGCCCGGGACTCCCTTATGATACGCAGTATTTT	CASSPGLPYDTQYF
TRBV28	NA	TRBJ2-4	TRBD2	TGTGCCAGCAGAGGGGCGGGGGGGATGGCCAAAAACATTCAGTACTTC	CASRGAGGMAKNIQYF
TRBV18	NA	TRBJ2-3	NA	TGTGCCAGCTCATCAGTCACAGGTTCAGATACGCAGTATTTT	CASSSVTGSDTQYF
TRBV19	NA	TRBJ1-1	NA	TGTGCCAGTAGTAGGGGCCAACCGAACACTGAAGCTTTCTTT	CASSRGQPNTEAFF
TRBV11-2	NA	TRBJ2-5	NA	TGTGCCAGCAGCCAGACGAGGGAGACCCAGTACTTC	CASSQTRETQYF
TRBV15	NA	TRBJ1-1	NA	TGTGCCACCAGCGTCAACAGGGTGGGTAACGAAGCTTTCTTT	CATSVNRVGNEAFF
TRBV7-3	NA	TRBJ2-5	TRBD2	TGTGCCAGCAGCCTAGCGGGGGGCCAAGAGACCCAGTACTTC	CASSLAGGQETQYF
TRBV28	NA	TRBJ1-2	TRBD1	TGTGCCAGCAGTCGCGGTCCGTTGTTGCTTAGGAAGGGGGCAGAAAGCTATGGCTACACCTTC	CASSRGPLLLRKGAESYGYTF
TRBV6-1	NA	TRBJ2-5	NA	TGTGCCAGCAACCGGGGGTTGAGGGACGAGACCCAGTACTTC	CASNRGLRDETQYF
TRBV6-1	few	TRBJ2-3	TRBD2	TGTGCCAGCAGTGGCTGGACTAGCGGGGATCCTTATACGCAGTATTTT	CASSGWTSGDPYTQYF
TRBV4-1	NA	TRBJ2-7	NA	TGCGCCAGCAGCCAAGAGAGGGTTGCCTACGAGCAGTACTTC	CASSQERVAYEQYF
TRBV5-1	NA	TRBJ1-3	NA	TGCGCCAGCAGCTTACAGAGCTCTGGAAACACCATATATTTT	CASSLQSSGNTIYF
TRBV6-5	NA	TRBJ1-6	NA	TGTGCCAGCAGTTACAAATATGGAGATCATAATTCACCCCTCCACTTT	CASSYKYGDHNSPLHF
TRBV6-1	NA	TRBJ2-5	NA	TGTGCCAGCAGCTATACAGGGAGTGGGGAGACCCAGTACTTC	CASSYTGSGETQYF
TRBV4-1	NA	TRBJ1-1	TRBD1	TGCGCCAGCAGCCAAGGAAGACAGGGGAGATCCGAAGCTTTCTTT	CASSQGRQGRSEAFF
TRBV14	NA	TRBJ1-2	TRBD1	TGTGCCAGCAGCCAAGGCGGGACAGGAGGGTATCGGGGCTACACCTTC	CASSQGGTGGYRGYTF
TRBV28	NA	TRBJ1-6	NA	TGTGCCAGCAGTTTACCTTTCGGGGGGTTCCCTAATTCACCCCTCCACTTT	CASSLPFGGFPNSPLHF
TRBV11-2	NA	TRBJ2-3	TRBD2	TGTGCCAGCAGGTTCCTAGCGGATTCCACAGATACGCAGTATTTT	CASRFLADSTDTQYF
TRBV5-1	NA	TRBJ2-2	NA	TGCGCCAGCAGGGTACAGGGAAATACCGGGGAGCTGTTTTTT	CASRVQGNTGELFF
TRBV19	once	TRBJ2-2	TRBD1	TGTGCCAGTAGTTCCGGGACAGGAGTAGACGCCGGGGAGCTGTTTTTT	CASSSGTGVDAGELFF
TRBV11-1	NA	TRBJ2-3	NA	TGTGCCAGCAGCTGGGCCAAGGGGGGCACAGATACGCAGTATTTT	CASSWAKGGTDTQYF
TRBV7-9	NA	TRBJ2-3	NA	TGTGCCAGCAGCGAGCAAGATACGCAGTATTTT	CASSEQDTQYF
TRBV29-1	NA	TRBJ2-2	TRBD1	TGCAGCGTGTCATACACGACAGGGGGGTGGGACGGCACCGGGGAGCTGTTTTTT	CSVSYTTGGWDGTGELFF
TRBV28	once	TRBJ2-1	TRBD2	TGTGCCAGCAGGGCGAGCGGGGGAGTTTACAATGAGCAGTTCTTC	CASRASGGVYNEQFF
TRBV9	NA	TRBJ2-4	TRBD2	TGTGCCAGCAGCGTAGGTAGGGCGGGGGGAGACATTCAGTACTTC	CASSVGRAGGDIQYF
TRBV5-1	NA	TRBJ2-1	NA	TGCGCCAGCAAAGAGGGCGGTTTCTCCTACAATGAGCAGTTCTTC	CASKEGGFSYNEQFF
TRBV5-1	NA	TRBJ2-3	TRBD1	TGCGCCAGCAGCTTGGCCGGGACAGGGGACCCAGATACGCAGTATTTT	CASSLAGTGDPDTQYF